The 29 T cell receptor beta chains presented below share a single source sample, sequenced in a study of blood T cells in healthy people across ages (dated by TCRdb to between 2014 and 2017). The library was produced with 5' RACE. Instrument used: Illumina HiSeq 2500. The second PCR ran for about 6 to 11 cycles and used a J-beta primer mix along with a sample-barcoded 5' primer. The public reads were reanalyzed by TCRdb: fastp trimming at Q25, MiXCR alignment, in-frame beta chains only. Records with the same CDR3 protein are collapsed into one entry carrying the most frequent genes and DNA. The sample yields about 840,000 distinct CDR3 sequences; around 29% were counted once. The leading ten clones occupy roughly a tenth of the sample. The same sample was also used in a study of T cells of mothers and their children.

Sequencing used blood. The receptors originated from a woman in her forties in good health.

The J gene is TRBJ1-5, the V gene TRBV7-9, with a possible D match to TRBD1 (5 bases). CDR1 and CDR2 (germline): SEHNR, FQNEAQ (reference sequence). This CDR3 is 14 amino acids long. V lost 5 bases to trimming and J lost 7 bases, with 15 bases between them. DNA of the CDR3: TGTGCCAGCAGCCCCGGACTTGGGGGACAGCCCCAGCATTTT. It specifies CASSPGLGGQPQHF.

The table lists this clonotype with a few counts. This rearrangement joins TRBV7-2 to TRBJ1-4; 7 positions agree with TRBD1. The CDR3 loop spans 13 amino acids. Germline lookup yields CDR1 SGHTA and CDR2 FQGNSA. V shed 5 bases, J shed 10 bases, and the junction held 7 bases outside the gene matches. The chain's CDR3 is CASSPRQGGKLFF. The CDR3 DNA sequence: TGTGCCAGCAGCCCCCGACAGGGTGGAAAACTGTTTTTT.

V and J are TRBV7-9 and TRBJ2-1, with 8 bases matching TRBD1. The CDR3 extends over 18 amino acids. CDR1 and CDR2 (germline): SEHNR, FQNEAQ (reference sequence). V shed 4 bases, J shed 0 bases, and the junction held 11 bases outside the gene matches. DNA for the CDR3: TGTGCCAGCAGCTCGGAGACCTCAACAGGGGGCTCCTACAATGAGCAGTTCTTC. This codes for CASSSETSTGGSYNEQFF.

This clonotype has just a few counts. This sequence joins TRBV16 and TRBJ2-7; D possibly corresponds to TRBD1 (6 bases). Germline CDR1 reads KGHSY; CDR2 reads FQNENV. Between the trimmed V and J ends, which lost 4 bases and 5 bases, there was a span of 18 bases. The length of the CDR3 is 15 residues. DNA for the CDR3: TGTGCCAGCAGCCGCACGGGACAAACCAACCACGAGCAGTACTTC. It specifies CASSRTGQTNHEQYF. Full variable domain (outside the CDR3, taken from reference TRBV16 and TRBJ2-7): GEEVAQTPKHLVRGEGQKAKLYCAPIKGHSYVFWYQQVLKNEFKFLISFQNENVFDETGMPKERFSAKCLPNSPCSLEIQATKLEDSAVYFCASSRTGQTNHEQYFGPGTRLTVT.

The CDR3 loop is CSVPDRAGQPQHF. The CDR3 region has the DNA TGCAGCGTTCCGGACAGGGCCGGTCAGCCCCAGCATTTT. V usage is TRBV29-1 and J usage is TRBJ1-5; 8 positions agree with TRBD1. The CDR3 has 13 residues. J was trimmed by 6 bases and V by 5 bases; bases with no gene match: 6. Per the germline V gene, CDR1 is SQVTM and CDR2 is ANQGSEA. Full variable domain (outside the CDR3, taken from reference TRBV29-1 and TRBJ1-5): SAVISQKPSRDICQRGTSLTIQCQVDSQVTMMFWYRQQPGQSLTLIATANQGSEATYESGFVIDKFPISRPNLTFSTLTVSNMSPEDSSIYLCSVPDRAGQPQHFGDGTRLSIL.

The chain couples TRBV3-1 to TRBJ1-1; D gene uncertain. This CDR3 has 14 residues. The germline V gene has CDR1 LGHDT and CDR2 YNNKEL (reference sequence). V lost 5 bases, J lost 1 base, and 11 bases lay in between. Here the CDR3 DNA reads TGTGCCAGCAGCTCCGCGGGGTCGAACACTGAAGCTTTCTTT. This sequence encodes CASSSAGSNTEAFF.

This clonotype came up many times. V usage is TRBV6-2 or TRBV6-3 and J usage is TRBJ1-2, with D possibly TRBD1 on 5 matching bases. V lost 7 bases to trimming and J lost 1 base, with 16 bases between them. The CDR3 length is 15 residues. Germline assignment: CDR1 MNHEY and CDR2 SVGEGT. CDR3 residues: CASTQTVFDNYGYTF. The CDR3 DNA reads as TGTGCCAGCACCCAGACAGTTTTTGATAACTATGGCTACACCTTC.

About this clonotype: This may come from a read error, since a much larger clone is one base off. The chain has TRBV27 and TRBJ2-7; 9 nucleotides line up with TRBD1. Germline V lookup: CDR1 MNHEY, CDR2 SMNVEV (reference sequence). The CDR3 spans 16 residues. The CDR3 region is CASTKEIGQGRYERYF. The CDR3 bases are TGTGCCAGCACTAAAGAGATTGGACAGGGGCGATACGAGCGGTACTTC.

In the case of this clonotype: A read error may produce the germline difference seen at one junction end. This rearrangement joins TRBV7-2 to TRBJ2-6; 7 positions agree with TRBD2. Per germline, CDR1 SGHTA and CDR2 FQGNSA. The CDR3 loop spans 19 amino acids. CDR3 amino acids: CASSLAYGRRNSGTNVLTF. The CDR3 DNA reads TGTGCCAGCAGCTTAGCTTACGGGAGGAGGAACTCTGGGACCAACGTCCTGACTTTC.

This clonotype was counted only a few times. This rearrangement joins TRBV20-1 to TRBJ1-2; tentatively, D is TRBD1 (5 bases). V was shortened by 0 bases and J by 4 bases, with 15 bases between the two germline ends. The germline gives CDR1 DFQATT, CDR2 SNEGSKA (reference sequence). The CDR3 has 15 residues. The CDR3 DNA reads TGCAGTGCTAGAGATGGGGGGTCCCGATTCTATGGCTACACCTTC. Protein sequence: CSARDGGSRFYGYTF.

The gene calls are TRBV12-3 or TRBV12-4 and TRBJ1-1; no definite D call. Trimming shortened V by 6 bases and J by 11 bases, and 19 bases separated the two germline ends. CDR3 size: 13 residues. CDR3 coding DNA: TGTGCCAGCAGCCAGCCGCCGCTCCTGGGGGCTTTCTTT. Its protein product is CASSQPPLLGAFF.

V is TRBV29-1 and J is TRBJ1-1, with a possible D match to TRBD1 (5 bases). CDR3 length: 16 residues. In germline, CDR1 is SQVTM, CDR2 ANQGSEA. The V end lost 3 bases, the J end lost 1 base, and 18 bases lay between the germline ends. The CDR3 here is CSVDLGWGPGNTEAFF. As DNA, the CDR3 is TGCAGCGTTGACCTGGGGTGGGGCCCGGGGAACACTGAAGCTTTCTTT. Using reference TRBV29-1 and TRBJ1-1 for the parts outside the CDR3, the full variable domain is SAVISQKPSRDICQRGTSLTIQCQVDSQVTMMFWYRQQPGQSLTLIATANQGSEATYESGFVIDKFPISRPNLTFSTLTVSNMSPEDSSIYLCSVDLGWGPGNTEAFFGQGTRLTVV.

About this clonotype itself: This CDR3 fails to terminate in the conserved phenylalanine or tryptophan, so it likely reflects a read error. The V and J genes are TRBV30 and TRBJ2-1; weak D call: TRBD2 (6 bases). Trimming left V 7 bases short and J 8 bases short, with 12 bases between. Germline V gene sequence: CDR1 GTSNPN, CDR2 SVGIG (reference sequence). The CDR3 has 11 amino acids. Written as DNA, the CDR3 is TGTGCCTCGGGCCCGGGGGATGAGCAGTTCGTC. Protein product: CASGPGDEQFV.

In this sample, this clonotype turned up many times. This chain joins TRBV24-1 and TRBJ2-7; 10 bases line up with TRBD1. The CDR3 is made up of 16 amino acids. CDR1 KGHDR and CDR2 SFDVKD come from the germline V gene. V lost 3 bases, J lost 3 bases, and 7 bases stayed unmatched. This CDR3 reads CATSDPRTGGLYEQYF. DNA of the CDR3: TGTGCCACCAGTGATCCGCGGACAGGGGGTCTCTACGAGCAGTACTTC.

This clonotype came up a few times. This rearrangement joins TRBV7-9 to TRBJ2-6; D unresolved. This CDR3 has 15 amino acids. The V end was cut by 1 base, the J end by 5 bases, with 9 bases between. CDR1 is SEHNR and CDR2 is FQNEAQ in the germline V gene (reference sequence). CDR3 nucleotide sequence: TGTGCCAGCAGCTTAGTGGGGATCAGGGCCAACGTCCTGACTTTC. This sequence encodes CASSLVGIRANVLTF. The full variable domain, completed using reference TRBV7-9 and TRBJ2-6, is DTGVSQNPRHKITKRGQNVTFRCDPISEHNRLYWYRQTLGQGPEFLTYFQNEAQLEKSRLLSDRFSAERPKGSFSTLEIQRTEQGDSAMYLCASSLVGIRANVLTFGAGSRLTVL.

The CDR3 loop is CASSDSSTGTQYF. CDR3 bases: TGTGCCAGCAGTGACTCGAGTACAGGAACGCAGTATTTT. This chain joins TRBV6-4 and TRBJ2-3; TRBD1 might be the D (5 bases). The CDR3 is 13 amino acids. V lost 0 bases and J lost 9, with 10 bases in between. From germline, CDR1 is MRHNA and CDR2 SNTAGT.

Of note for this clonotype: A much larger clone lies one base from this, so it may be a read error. This CDR3 is CASSSPLRDGGDNEQFF. In DNA form, the CDR3 reads TGTGCCAGCAGTTCCCCTCTCCGGGACGGGGGGGACAATGAGCAGTTCTTC. The chain carries TRBV12-3 or TRBV12-4 and TRBJ2-1, with 8 bases lining up with TRBD2. The trim removed 4 bases at V and 5 bases at J, leaving 13 bases unmatched. This CDR3 contains 17 residues.

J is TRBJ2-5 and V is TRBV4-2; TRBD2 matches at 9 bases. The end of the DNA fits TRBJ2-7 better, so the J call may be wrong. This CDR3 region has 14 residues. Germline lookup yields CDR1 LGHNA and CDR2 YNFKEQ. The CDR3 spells CASSRPGLAAEQYF. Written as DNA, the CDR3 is TGTGCCAGCAGCCGACCGGGACTAGCTGCCGAGCAGTACTTC.

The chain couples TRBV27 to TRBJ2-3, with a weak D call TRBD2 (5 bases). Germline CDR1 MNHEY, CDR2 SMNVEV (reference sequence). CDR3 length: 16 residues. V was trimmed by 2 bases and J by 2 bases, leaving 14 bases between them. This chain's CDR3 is CASSLGGVSFTDTQYF. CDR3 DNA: TGTGCCAGCAGTTTAGGAGGAGTCTCATTCACAGATACGCAGTATTTT.

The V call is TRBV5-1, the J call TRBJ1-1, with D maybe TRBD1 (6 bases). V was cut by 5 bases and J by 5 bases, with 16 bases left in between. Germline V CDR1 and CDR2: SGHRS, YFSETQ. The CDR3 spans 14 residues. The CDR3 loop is CASSPSTGRTEAFF. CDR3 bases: TGCGCCAGCAGTCCATCCACAGGGAGAACTGAAGCTTTCTTT.

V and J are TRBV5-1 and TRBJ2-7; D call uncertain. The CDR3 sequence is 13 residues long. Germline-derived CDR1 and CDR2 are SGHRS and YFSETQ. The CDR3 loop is CTSSLAADYEQYV. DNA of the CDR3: TGCACCAGCAGCTTGGCCGCGGATTACGAGCAGTACGTC.

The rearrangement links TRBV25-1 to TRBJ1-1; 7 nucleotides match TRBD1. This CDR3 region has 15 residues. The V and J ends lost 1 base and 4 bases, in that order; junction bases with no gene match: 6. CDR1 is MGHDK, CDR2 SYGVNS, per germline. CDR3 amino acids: CASSESLNRGTEAFF. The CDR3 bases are TGTGCCAGCAGTGAATCCCTAAACAGGGGCACTGAAGCTTTCTTT.

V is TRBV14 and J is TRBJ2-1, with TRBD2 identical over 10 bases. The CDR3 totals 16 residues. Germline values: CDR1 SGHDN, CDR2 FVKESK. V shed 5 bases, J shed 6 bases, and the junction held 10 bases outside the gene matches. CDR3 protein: CASSALAGGQGNEQFF. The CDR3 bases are TGTGCCAGCAGCGCCTTAGCGGGGGGCCAAGGCAATGAGCAGTTCTTC. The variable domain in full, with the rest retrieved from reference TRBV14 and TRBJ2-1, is EAGVTQFPSHSVIEKGQTVTLRCDPISGHDNLYWYRRVMGKEIKFLLHFVKESKQDESGMPNNRFLAERTGGTYSTLKVQPAELEDSGVYFCASSALAGGQGNEQFFGPGTRLTVL.

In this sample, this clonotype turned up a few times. The CDR3 region has the DNA TGTGCCACCGCCGGGCCAGCCAAAAACATTCAGTACTTC. Its translation: CATAGPAKNIQYF. This chain joins TRBV28 and TRBJ2-4, with D unclear. Germline V CDR1 and CDR2: MDHEN, SYDVKM. The CDR3 loop spans 13 amino acids. Trimming stripped 10 bases from V and 0 bases from J, with 10 bases between.

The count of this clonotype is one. The CDR3 nucleotides are TGTGCCAGCAGTGAGGGGCGGGGCGCGGGCACTGAAGCTTTCTTT. Translated: CASSEGRGAGTEAFF. The chain uses TRBV2 and TRBJ1-1; D possibly corresponds to TRBD1 (5 bases). The CDR3 loop spans 15 amino acids. The germline V gene encodes CDR1 SNHLY and CDR2 FYNNEI. V lost 3 bases to trimming and J lost 4 bases, with 15 bases between them.

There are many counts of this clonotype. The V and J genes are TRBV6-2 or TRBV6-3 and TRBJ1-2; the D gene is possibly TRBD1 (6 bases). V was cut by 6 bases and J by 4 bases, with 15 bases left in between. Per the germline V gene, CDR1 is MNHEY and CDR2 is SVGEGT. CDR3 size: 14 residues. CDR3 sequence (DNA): TGTGCCAGCAGCAACAGGGCTAGTGGCTATGGCTACACCTTC. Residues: CASSNRASGYGYTF.

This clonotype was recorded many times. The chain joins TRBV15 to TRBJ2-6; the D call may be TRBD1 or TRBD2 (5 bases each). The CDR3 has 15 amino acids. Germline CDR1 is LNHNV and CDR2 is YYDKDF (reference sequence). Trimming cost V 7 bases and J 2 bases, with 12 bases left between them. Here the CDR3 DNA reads TGTGCCACCACTCTGGGGGACCCTGGGGCCAACGTCCTGACTTTC. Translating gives CATTLGDPGANVLTF.

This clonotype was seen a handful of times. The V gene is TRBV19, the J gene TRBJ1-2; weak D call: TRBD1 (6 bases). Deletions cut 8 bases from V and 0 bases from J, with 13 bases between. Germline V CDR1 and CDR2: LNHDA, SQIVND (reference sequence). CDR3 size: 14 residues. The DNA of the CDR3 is TGTGCCAGTGCTCAGGGGCCAGCTAACTATGGCTACACCTTC. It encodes CASAQGPANYGYTF.

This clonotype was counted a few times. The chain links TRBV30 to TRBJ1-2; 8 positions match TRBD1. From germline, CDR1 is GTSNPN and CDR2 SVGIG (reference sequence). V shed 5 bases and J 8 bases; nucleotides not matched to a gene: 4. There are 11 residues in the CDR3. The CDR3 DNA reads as TGTGCCTGGCAGGGGGCTAGCGGCTACACCTTC. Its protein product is CAWQGASGYTF.